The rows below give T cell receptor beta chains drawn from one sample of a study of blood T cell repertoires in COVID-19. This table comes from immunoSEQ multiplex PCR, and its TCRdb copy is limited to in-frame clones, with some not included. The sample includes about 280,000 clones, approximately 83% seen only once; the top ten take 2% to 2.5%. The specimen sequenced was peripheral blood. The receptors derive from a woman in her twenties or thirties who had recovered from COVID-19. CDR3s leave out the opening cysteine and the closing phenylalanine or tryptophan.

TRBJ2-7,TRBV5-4,ASSPLQGYEQY
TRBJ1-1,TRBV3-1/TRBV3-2,ASSQVSQGRTEAF
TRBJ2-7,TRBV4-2,ASSQEGAGGSQPY
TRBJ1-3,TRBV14,ASSLGTASGNTIY
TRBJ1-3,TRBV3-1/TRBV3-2,ASSQLDSFSGNTIY
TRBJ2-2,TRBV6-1,ASSEISGANTGELF
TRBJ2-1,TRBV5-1,ASSESNNEQF
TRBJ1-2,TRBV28,ATWSGGVFRDYT
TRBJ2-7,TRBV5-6,ASSLRSGEQY
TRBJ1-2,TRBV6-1,ASSEFDRGYGYT
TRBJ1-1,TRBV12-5,ASGVDTFEAF
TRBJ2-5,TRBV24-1,ATSDLPGQGRETQY
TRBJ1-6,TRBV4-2,ASSQGQGESSPLH
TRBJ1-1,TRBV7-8,ASTLRENTEAF
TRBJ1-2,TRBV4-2,ASSRPDRANYGYT
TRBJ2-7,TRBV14,ASSRSWLAGSYEQY
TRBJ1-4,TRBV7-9,ASSPITGIRDEKLF
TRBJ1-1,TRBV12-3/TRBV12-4,ASSFEGDAF
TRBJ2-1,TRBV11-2,ASSFVTGTGEQF
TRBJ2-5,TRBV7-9,ASSSGTVVGETQY
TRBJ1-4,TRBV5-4,ASSEPGQGEKLF
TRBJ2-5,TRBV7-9,ASSLPGPGQETQY
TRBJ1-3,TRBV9,ASSPRTGGASGNTIY
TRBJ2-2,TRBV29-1,SVDAQGTNTGELF
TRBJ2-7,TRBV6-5,ASSPTERREQY
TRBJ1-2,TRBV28,ASSLKVRFNGYT
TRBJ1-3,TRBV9,ASSADTYSGNTIY
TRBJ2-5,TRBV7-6,ASSLAVDRQETQY
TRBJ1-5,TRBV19,ASSILQQGQPQH
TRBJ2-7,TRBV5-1,ASSEGTGFEQY
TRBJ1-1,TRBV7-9,ASRGSYDYTEAF
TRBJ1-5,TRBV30,AWNRDGSQPQH
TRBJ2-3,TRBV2,ASSVGTGQTDTQY
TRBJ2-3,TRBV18,ASSHYRDTDTQY
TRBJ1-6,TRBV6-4,ASSARDSGSPLH
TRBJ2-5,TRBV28,ASILGGGQETQY
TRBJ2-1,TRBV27,ASRRSRGFHNEQF
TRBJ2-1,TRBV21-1,ASSTSGAQYNEQF
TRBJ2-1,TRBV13,ASSGRQGEF
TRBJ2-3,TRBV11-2,ASSYEQVGTDTQY